A selection of T cell receptor beta chains follows, all from one sample in a study of PD-1 blockade in classical Hodgkin lymphoma. Libraries were prepared by immunoSEQ multiplex PCR; TCRdb keeps only in-frame clonotypes and omits some of them. The sample includes 50,000 to 65,000 clones, around 90% of them seen just once. The sequencing here drew on peripheral blood mononuclear cells (PBMCs), taken before the fourth cycle of nivolumab. All receptors derive from a human donor with classical Hodgkin lymphoma. CDR3s include the opening cysteine and the closing phenylalanine or tryptophan. The D gene is left open where the match is weak. Rows give clone size only sometimes, using once, few, many, or a class for an expanded clone.

d_call: TRBD1
v_call: TRBV14
clone_size: NA
j_call: TRBJ2-5
cdr3_length: 19
cdr3_aa: CASSQEQRYLGQGGETQYF
cdr3_nt: TGTGCCAGCAGCCAAGAACAGCGGTATCTGGGACAGGGGGGGGAGACCCAGTACTTC

d_call: TRBD2
v_call: TRBV13
clone_size: NA
j_call: TRBJ2-5
cdr3_length: 18
cdr3_aa: CASSLGVGERGKKETQYF
cdr3_nt: TGTGCCAGCAGCTTAGGCGTCGGGGAGCGGGGGAAAAAAGAGACCCAGTACTTC

d_call: NA
v_call: TRBV7-9
clone_size: NA
j_call: TRBJ2-7
cdr3_length: 14
cdr3_aa: CASSLVGESYEQYF
cdr3_nt: TGTGCCAGCAGCTTAGTGGGGGAGTCCTACGAGCAGTACTTC

d_call: TRBD1
v_call: TRBV6-4
clone_size: once
j_call: TRBJ2-7
cdr3_length: 15
cdr3_aa: CASSDLTGGRYEQYF
cdr3_nt: TGTGCCAGCAGTGACCTTACAGGGGGCCGCTACGAGCAGTACTTC

d_call: NA
v_call: TRBV27
clone_size: NA
j_call: TRBJ1-6
cdr3_length: 13
cdr3_aa: CASSLLEGSPLHF
cdr3_nt: TGTGCCAGCAGTTTATTGGAGGGTTCACCCCTCCACTTT

d_call: TRBD2
v_call: TRBV5-1
clone_size: NA
j_call: TRBJ2-1
cdr3_length: 15
cdr3_aa: CASSGGTSLFDEQFF
cdr3_nt: TGCGCCAGCAGCGGAGGGACTAGCTTATTCGATGAGCAGTTCTTC

d_call: TRBD2
v_call: TRBV5-1
clone_size: NA
j_call: TRBJ2-5
cdr3_length: 15
cdr3_aa: CASSLTSSGEETQYF
cdr3_nt: TGCGCCAGCAGCTTGACGTCTAGCGGGGAAGAGACCCAGTACTTC

d_call: TRBD1
v_call: TRBV28
clone_size: NA
j_call: TRBJ2-7
cdr3_length: 14
cdr3_aa: CASSQGQLSYEQYF
cdr3_nt: TGTGCCAGCAGTCAGGGACAGTTAAGTTACGAGCAGTACTTC

d_call: NA
v_call: TRBV10-3
clone_size: few
j_call: TRBJ1-5
cdr3_length: 14
cdr3_aa: CAISPGQSNQPQHF
cdr3_nt: TGTGCCATCAGTCCCGGGCAGAGCAATCAGCCCCAGCATTTT

d_call: TRBD1
v_call: TRBV29-1
clone_size: medium-sized
j_call: TRBJ1-2
cdr3_length: 16
cdr3_aa: CSVHDPLQGANYGYTF
cdr3_nt: TGCAGCGTCCATGATCCCCTACAGGGGGCCAACTATGGCTACACCTTC

d_call: TRBD1
v_call: TRBV6-4
clone_size: once
j_call: TRBJ1-6
cdr3_length: 19
cdr3_aa: CASKTGTGPKNSYNSPLHF
cdr3_nt: TGTGCCAGCAAAACCGGGACAGGGCCTAAGAACTCCTATAATTCACCCCTCCACTTT

d_call: NA
v_call: TRBV11-3
clone_size: NA
j_call: TRBJ1-5
cdr3_length: 16
cdr3_aa: CASRAFWGPINQPQHF
cdr3_nt: TGTGCCAGCAGGGCTTTCTGGGGCCCTATCAATCAGCCCCAGCATTTT

d_call: TRBD1
v_call: TRBV6-1
clone_size: NA
j_call: TRBJ2-3
cdr3_length: 16
cdr3_aa: CASSEPNGQGTDTQYF
cdr3_nt: TGTGCCAGCAGTGAACCGAACGGACAGGGGACAGATACGCAGTATTTT

d_call: NA
v_call: TRBV6-1
clone_size: NA
j_call: TRBJ1-6
cdr3_length: 17
cdr3_aa: CASSELLGARYNSPLHF
cdr3_nt: TGTGCCAGCAGTGAATTATTGGGGGCGCGGTATAATTCACCCCTCCACTTT

d_call: TRBD2
v_call: TRBV5-4
clone_size: NA
j_call: TRBJ2-1
cdr3_length: 15
cdr3_aa: CASGTGRSLYNEQFF
cdr3_nt: TGTGCCAGTGGGACCGGGAGGAGTTTGTACAATGAGCAGTTCTTC

d_call: TRBD1
v_call: TRBV7-9
clone_size: NA
j_call: TRBJ2-1
cdr3_length: 16
cdr3_aa: CASSLAWTGSYNEQFF
cdr3_nt: TGTGCCAGCAGCTTAGCCTGGACAGGGTCCTACAATGAGCAGTTCTTC

d_call: NA
v_call: TRBV13
clone_size: few
j_call: TRBJ1-6
cdr3_length: 14
cdr3_aa: CASSLREPNSPLHF
cdr3_nt: TGTGCCAGCAGCTTACGGGAGCCTAATTCACCCCTCCACTTT

d_call: NA
v_call: TRBV6-1
clone_size: once
j_call: TRBJ1-5
cdr3_length: 15
cdr3_aa: CASSDLGGSNQPQHF
cdr3_nt: TGTGCCAGCAGCGACCTAGGGGGTTCCAATCAGCCCCAGCATTTT